These 11 T cell receptor beta chains were all obtained from the same sample, sequenced in a study of cytomegalovirus exposure and HLA in healthy donors. The PCR had 60 Vbeta and 13 Jbeta primers. Measured with immunoSEQ multiplex PCR; TCRdb has only the in-frame clones, and not every one. The repertoire holds fewer than 200,000 clones, with approximately 77% as singletons. The sequenced sample consisted of PBMCs. The source of these receptors is a male donor in good health and CMV-seropositive.

The V and J genes are TRBV27 and TRBJ2-7; possibly TRBD2 for D (7 bases). The CDR3 covers 14 residues. V lost 6 bases to trimming and J lost 5 bases, with 17 bases between them. Germline V gene lookup returns CDR1 MNHEY and CDR2 SMNVEV (reference sequence). The CDR3 DNA follows: TGTGCCAGCAGCGGGACACCAACTAGCGACGAGCAGTACTTC. It codes for CASSGTPTSDEQYF.

CDR3 nucleotides: TGTGCCAGCAGCTTAAACAGGCCAGGCTCTGGAAACACCATATATTTT. It is translated as CASSLNRPGSGNTIYF. The rearrangement links TRBV7-2 to TRBJ1-3, with D tentatively TRBD1 (5 bases). The CDR3 consists of 16 residues. CDR1 is SGHTA, CDR2 FQGNSA, per germline. The V end was cut by 2 bases, the J end by 0 bases, with 11 bases between.

V usage is TRBV5-1 and J usage is TRBJ2-5; D unclear. Gene TRBJ2-7 matches the end of the DNA better, so the J call may be wrong. The CDR3 sequence is 14 residues long. Per germline, CDR1 SGHRS and CDR2 YFSETQ. The CDR3 sequence is CASSLDSAQYEQYF. The CDR3 bases are TGCGCCAGCAGCTTGGACAGTGCACAGTACGAGCAGTACTTC.

V and J are TRBV9 and TRBJ2-7; 7 positions agree with TRBD2. The germline V gene has CDR1 SGDLS and CDR2 YYNGEE. The V gene end was trimmed by 4 bases and the J gene end by 4 bases; junction bases not matched to a gene: 11. The CDR3 extends over 15 amino acids. The CDR3: CASSLGGTTQYEQYF. In nucleotides, the CDR3 is TGTGCCAGCAGCCTCGGCGGGACTACGCAATACGAGCAGTACTTC.

Turning to this clone: Sequence at one end of the junction differs from germline and may be a read error. This rearrangement joins TRBV6-5 to TRBJ1-6; D is undetermined. The CDR3 runs 16 residues. Germline V lookup: CDR1 MNHEY, CDR2 SVGAGI. The CDR3 bases are TGTGCCAGCAGTTACATTAGGAGCTCCTATAATCCACCCCTCCACTTT. It is translated as CASSYIRSSYNPPLHF.

This sequence joins TRBV19 and TRBJ2-2, with D uncertain. CDR1 is LNHDA and CDR2 is SQIVND in the germline V gene (reference sequence). The CDR3 runs to 14 residues. Trimming shortened V by 3 bases and J by 2 bases, and 7 bases separated the two germline ends. CDR3 sequence (DNA): TGTGCCAGTAGTATCCCCCTCAACACCGGGGAGCTGTTTTTT. Translating it yields CASSIPLNTGELFF.

The rearrangement links TRBV18 to TRBJ1-6; 8 bases fit TRBD1. In germline, CDR1 is KGHSH, CDR2 LQKENI. The ends lost 4 bases at V and 12 bases at J; junction bases unmatched: 5. There are 13 residues in the CDR3. DNA for the CDR3: TGTGCCAGCTCACTCCCCGACAGGGGACCCCTCCACTTT. This translates into CASSLPDRGPLHF.

The chain links TRBV11-2 to TRBJ2-7; 7 nucleotides align to TRBD1. Looked up from germline, CDR1 is SGHAT and CDR2 is FQNNGV. The CDR3 length is 14 residues. V shed 6 bases and J 2 bases; nucleotides not matched to a gene: 7. CDR3 in DNA: TGTGCCAGCAGTTGGAGACAGGGAGCCTACGAGCAGTACTTC. Translation: CASSWRQGAYEQYF.

This rearrangement joins TRBV6-1 to TRBJ2-1; TRBD2 matches 7 bases. The germline CDR1 and CDR2 sequences are MNHNS and SASEGT. The V segment lost 3 bases and the J segment 10 bases; nucleotides outside the gene matches: 9. This CDR3 spans 14 amino acids. The CDR3 spells CASSEKRGGREQFF. CDR3 nucleotide sequence: TGTGCCAGCAGTGAGAAGCGGGGAGGGAGAGAGCAGTTCTTC.

The V and J genes are TRBV10-3 and TRBJ2-7, with D maybe TRBD2 (6 bases). V gave up 0 bases and J gave up 1 base, with 13 bases separating them. This CDR3 is built from 16 residues. Germline V gene data show CDR1 as ENHRY and CDR2 as SYGVKD. This CDR3 is CAISESRGDLSYEQYF. The CDR3 DNA follows: TGTGCCATCAGTGAGTCCAGAGGGGACTTGTCCTACGAGCAGTACTTC.

V and J are TRBV7-2 and TRBJ1-5, with D uncertain. CDR1 is SGHTA and CDR2 is FQGNSA in the germline V gene. CDR3 length equals 14 residues. V lost 1 base to trimming and J lost 7 bases, with 11 bases between them. The CDR3 protein is CASSLGGYKQPQHF. CDR3 DNA: TGTGCCAGCAGCTTAGGAGGGTACAAACAGCCCCAGCATTTT. The full variable domain, with the rest looked up from reference TRBV7-2 and TRBJ1-5, is GAGVSQSPSNKVTEKGKDVELRCDPISGHTALYWYRQSLGQGLEFLIYFQGNSAPDKSGLPSDRFSAERTGGSVSTLTIQRTQQEDSAVYLCASSLGGYKQPQHFGDGTRLSIL.